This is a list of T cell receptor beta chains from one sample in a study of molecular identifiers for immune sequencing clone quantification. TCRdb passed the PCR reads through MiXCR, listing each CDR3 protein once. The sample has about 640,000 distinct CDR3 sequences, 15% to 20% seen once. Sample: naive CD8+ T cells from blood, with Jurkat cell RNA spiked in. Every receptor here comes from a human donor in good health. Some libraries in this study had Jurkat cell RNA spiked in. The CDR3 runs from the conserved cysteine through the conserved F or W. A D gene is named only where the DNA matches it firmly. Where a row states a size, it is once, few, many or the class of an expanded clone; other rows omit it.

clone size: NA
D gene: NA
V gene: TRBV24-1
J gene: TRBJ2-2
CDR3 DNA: TGTGCCACCAGTGATTTATTATCCGGGGAGCTGTTTTTT
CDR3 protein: CATSDLLSGELFF

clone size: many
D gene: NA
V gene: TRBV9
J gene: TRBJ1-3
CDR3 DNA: TGTGCCAGCAGCGTATCTGAGGGGCCCGGAAACACCATATATTTT
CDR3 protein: CASSVSEGPGNTIYF

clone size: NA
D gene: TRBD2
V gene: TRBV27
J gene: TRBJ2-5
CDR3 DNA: TGTGCCAGCAGCTGGGGAAGCGGGGGGGGCCAAGAGACCCAGCACTTC
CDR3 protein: CASSWGSGGGQETQHF

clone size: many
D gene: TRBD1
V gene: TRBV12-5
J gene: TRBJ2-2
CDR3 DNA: TGTGCTAGTGGCCGGCCGACAGGGTCCCCCGATGGTGGTGACACCGGGGAGCTGTTTTTT
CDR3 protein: CASGRPTGSPDGGDTGELFF

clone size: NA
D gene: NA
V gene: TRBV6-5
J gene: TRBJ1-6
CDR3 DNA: TGTGCCAGCAGTTACGGGCAGGGAATTAGGCCCCTCCACTTT
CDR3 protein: CASSYGQGIRPLHF

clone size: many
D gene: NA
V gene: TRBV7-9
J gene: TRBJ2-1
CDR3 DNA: TGTGCCAGCAGCTTAGCGGAGGGGTACAGCTCCTACAATGAGCAGTTCTTC
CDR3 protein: CASSLAEGYSSYNEQFF

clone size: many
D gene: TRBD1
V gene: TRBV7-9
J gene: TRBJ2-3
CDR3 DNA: TGTGCCGGACAGGGGAGCTACACAGATACGCAGTATTTT
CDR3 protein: CAGQGSYTDTQYF

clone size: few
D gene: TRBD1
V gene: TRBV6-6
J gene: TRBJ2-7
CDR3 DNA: TGTGCCAGCAGTTACTCAGAGGGGACAGGGGACTCCTACGAGCAGTACTTC
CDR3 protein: CASSYSEGTGDSYEQYF

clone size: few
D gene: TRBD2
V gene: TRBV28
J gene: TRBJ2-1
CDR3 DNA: TGTGCCAGCAGTTTATATCTAGCGGGGAATTACAATGAGCAGTTCTTC
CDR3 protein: CASSLYLAGNYNEQFF

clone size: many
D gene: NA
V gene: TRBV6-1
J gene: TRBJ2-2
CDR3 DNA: TGTGCCAGCCTGGGCTCCGGGGAGCTGTTTTTT
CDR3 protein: CASLGSGELFF

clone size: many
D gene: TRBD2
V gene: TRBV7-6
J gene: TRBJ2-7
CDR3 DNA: TGTGCCAGCAGCTTAGATCGGGAGGGGGGAGAACGCTCCTACGAGCAGTACTTC
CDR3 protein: CASSLDREGGERSYEQYF

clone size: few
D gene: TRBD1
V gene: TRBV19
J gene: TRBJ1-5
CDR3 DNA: TGTGCCAGTAGTATGGCGGGACAGGGGCTGAGTTTGCCCCAGCATTTT
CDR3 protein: CASSMAGQGLSLPQHF

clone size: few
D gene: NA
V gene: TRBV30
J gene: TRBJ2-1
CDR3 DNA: TGTGTCTGGAGTTCGCGGGTACCCATCGATGAGCAGTTCTTC
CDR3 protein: CVWSSRVPIDEQFF

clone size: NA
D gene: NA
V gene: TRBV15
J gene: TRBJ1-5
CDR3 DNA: TGTGCCACCAGCAGAGGCGCCGGACAGCCCCAGCATTTT
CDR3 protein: CATSRGAGQPQHF

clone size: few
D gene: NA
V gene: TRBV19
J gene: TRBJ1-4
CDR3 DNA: TGTGCCAGTAGCTCCCCCACAGGTAGCGGCGAAAAACTGTTTTTT
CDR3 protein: CASSSPTGSGEKLFF

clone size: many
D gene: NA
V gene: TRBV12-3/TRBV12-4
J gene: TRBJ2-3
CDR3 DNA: TGTGCCAGCAGTCGATTTAGCCCCTACACAGATACGCAGTATTTT
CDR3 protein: CASSRFSPYTDTQYF

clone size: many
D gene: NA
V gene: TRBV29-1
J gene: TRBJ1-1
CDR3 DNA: TGCAGCGTTGAAGGTCGAGACCCTTACATGGCTTTCTTT
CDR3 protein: CSVEGRDPYMAFF

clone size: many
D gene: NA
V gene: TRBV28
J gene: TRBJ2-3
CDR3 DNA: TGTGCCAGCACCCTTAGTTCCACGGAGGCCCCAGATACGCAGTATTTT
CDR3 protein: CASTLSSTEAPDTQYF

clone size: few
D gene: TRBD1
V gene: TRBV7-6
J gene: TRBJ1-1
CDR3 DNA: TGTGCCAGCAGCTTCCGGGACAGGGGACAATACACTGAAGCTTTCTTT
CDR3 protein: CASSFRDRGQYTEAFF

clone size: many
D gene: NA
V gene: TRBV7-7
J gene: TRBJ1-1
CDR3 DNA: TGTGCCAGCAGCGTCCGCAGGGGATCTGAAGCTTTCTTT
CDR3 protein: CASSVRRGSEAFF

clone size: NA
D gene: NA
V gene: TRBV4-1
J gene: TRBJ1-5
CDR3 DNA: TGCGCCAGCAGCCGAGATTATACCCAGCCCCAGCATTTT
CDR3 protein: CASSRDYTQPQHF

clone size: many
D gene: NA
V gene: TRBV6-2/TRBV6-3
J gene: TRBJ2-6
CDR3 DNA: TGTGCCAGCAGTTACTCCCCGAGAATAGGAGGGGCCAACGTCCTGACTTTC
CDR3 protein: CASSYSPRIGGANVLTF

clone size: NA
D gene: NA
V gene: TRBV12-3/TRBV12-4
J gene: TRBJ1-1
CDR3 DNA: TGTGCCAGCAGTTTGTCTCGGACTGGCACTGAAGCTTTCTTT
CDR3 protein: CASSLSRTGTEAFF

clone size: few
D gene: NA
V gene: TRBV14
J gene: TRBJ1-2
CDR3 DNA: TGTGCCAGCAGCCAAGACGGGGGCCTCGGCTATGGCTACACCTTC
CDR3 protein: CASSQDGGLGYGYTF

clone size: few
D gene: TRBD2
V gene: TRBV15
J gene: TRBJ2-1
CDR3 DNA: TGTGTCACCAGCAGTCGGGCTAGCGGTATGTACAATGAGCAGTTCTTC
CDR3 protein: CVTSSRASGMYNEQFF

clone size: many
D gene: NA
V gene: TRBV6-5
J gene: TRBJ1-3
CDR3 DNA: TGTGCCAGCAGCTTGACGGAGAGCTCTGGAAACACCATATATTTT
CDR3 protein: CASSLTESSGNTIYF

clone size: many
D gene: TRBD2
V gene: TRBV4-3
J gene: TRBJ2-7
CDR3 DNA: TGCGCCAGCAGCCAAGGCCTAGCGGGGCCCTACGAGCAGTACTTC
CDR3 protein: CASSQGLAGPYEQYF

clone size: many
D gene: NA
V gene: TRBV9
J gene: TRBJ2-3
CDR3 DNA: TGTGCCAGCAGCGCGGGAGCGGTTAGCACAGATACGCAGTATTTT
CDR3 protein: CASSAGAVSTDTQYF

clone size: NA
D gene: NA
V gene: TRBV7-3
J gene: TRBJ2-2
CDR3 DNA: TGTGCCAGCAGCTTTGGGGTGGGCACCGGGGAGCTGTTTTTT
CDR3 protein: CASSFGVGTGELFF

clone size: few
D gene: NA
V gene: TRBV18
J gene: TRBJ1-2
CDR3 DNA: TGTGCCAGCTCACCACCGGACAGAGATCACTATGGCTACACCTTC
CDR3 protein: CASSPPDRDHYGYTF

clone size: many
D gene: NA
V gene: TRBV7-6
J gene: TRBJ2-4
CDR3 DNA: TGTGCCAGCAGCACACCCCAACGGGGGAGAGCCAAAAACATTCAGTACTTC
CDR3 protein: CASSTPQRGRAKNIQYF

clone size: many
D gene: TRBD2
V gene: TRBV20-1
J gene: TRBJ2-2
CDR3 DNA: TGCAGTGCTAGTTTCGCGGGGGGGCACACCGGGGAGCTGTTTTTT
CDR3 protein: CSASFAGGHTGELFF

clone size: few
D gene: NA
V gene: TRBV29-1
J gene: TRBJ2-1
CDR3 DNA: TGCAGCGTTGAGGGGGGGCTTTTTTACAATGAGCAGTTCTTC
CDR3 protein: CSVEGGLFYNEQFF